The 12 T cell receptor beta chains below come from one sample, sequenced in a study of T cell repertoires in cytomegalovirus infection. TCRdb re-called the reads with MiXCR, one entry per CDR3 protein. This table has approximately 290,000 distinct CDR3 sequences, 25% appearing once. What was sequenced was PBMCs. These receptors all come from a human donor in good health (CMV status not recorded). Some clones in this sample may be carry-over from other donors' samples.

V is TRBV5-6 and J is TRBJ2-5, with 7 positions matching TRBD1. After removal of 3 bases from V and 2 bases from J, the junction contained 4 bases not matched to a gene. The length of the CDR3 is 14 residues. Germline CDR1 reads SGHDT; CDR2 reads YYEEEE. CDR3 residues: CASSWRTGQETQYF. The CDR3 coding sequence is TGTGCCAGCAGCTGGCGGACAGGACAAGAGACCCAGTACTTC.

The V gene is TRBV29-1, the J gene TRBJ2-1, with a weak D call TRBD1 (5 bases). The CDR3 contains 14 residues. The V gene's germline CDR1 is SQVTM and CDR2 ANQGSEA. The V end was cut by 7 bases, the J end by 6 bases, with 19 bases between. The CDR3 DNA reads as TGCAGCGGGAATAGTGGACACCCTGGCAATGAGCAGTTCTTC. Protein sequence: CSGNSGHPGNEQFF.

This clonotype was recorded at least ten times. The chain recombines TRBV28 with TRBJ2-2; the D is unclear. Trimming removed 8 bases at V and 3 bases at J, with 7 bases between. The CDR3 totals 12 residues. Germline assignment: CDR1 MDHEN and CDR2 SYDVKM. The CDR3 sequence is CASGKYTGELFF. The CDR3 nucleotides read TGTGCCAGCGGAAAGTACACCGGGGAGCTGTTTTTT.

The chain uses TRBV19 and TRBJ1-5, with a tentative D call TRBD1 (5 bases). CDR1 LNHDA and CDR2 SQIVND come from the germline V gene (reference sequence). V lost 6 bases to trimming and J lost 6 bases, with 21 bases between them. The CDR3 sequence is 16 residues long. The CDR3 sequence is CASSTPRGGLRQPQHF. CDR3 DNA sequence: TGTGCCAGTAGCACCCCCCGCGGGGGACTACGTCAGCCCCAGCATTTT.

The chain uses TRBV14 and TRBJ1-2, with TRBD1 identical over 10 bases. CDR1 and CDR2 (germline): SGHDN, FVKESK. V was clipped by 1 base and J by 8 bases; unmatched bases: 7. CDR3 length equals 15 residues. CDR3 residues: CASSQGQGAARGYTF. CDR3 bases: TGTGCCAGCAGCCAAGGACAGGGGGCGGCGAGAGGCTACACCTTC.

This clonotype was seen many times. The genes are TRBV7-6 and TRBJ2-1; 9 bases agree with TRBD2. V shed 5 bases, J shed 4 bases, and the junction held 9 bases outside the gene matches. The CDR3 consists of 16 residues. Germline V gives CDR1 SGHVS, CDR2 FNYEAQ. This CDR3 is CASSPGGLATYNEQFF. For the CDR3, the DNA is TGTGCCAGCAGCCCCGGAGGACTAGCGACATACAATGAGCAGTTCTTC.

V gene TRBV6-1 combines with J gene TRBJ1-2; 9 bases map to TRBD1. Unmatched junction bases numbered 8, after V lost 6 bases and J lost 3 bases. The CDR3 loop spans 15 amino acids. The germline V gene has CDR1 MNHNS and CDR2 SASEGT. CDR3 in amino acids: CASRTMDRGDYGYTF. The CDR3 nucleotides are TGTGCCAGCAGGACAATGGACAGGGGCGACTATGGCTACACCTTC.

The CDR3 region has the DNA TGCAGCGCCAGACTGACGAACACTGAAGCTTTCTTT. Protein sequence: CSARLTNTEAFF. The rearrangement uses TRBV29-1 and TRBJ1-1; the D is unclear. CDR3 length: 12 residues. Germline CDR1 and CDR2: SQVTM and ANQGSEA. V was cut by 7 bases and J by 1 base, with 10 bases left in between.

This clonotype appeared a few times. The rearrangement links TRBV6-6 to TRBJ1-6, with 11 bases identical to TRBD1. There are 14 residues in the CDR3. Trimming removed 6 bases from V and 9 bases from J; junction bases left unmatched: 4. The germline V gene encodes CDR1 MNHNY and CDR2 SVGAGI (reference sequence). The CDR3 here is CASRSGTGGSPLHF. CDR3 DNA sequence: TGTGCCAGCAGGTCCGGGACAGGGGGTTCACCCCTCCACTTT.

There are a few counts of this clonotype. The V gene is TRBV7-3, the J gene TRBJ2-2; the D gene is possibly TRBD1 (5 bases). Trimming cost V 6 bases and J 7 bases, with 15 bases left between them. This CDR3 region has 14 residues. Germline CDR1 is SGHTA and CDR2 is FQGTGA. The CDR3 region has the DNA TGTGCCAGCAGTCCGGGCCTCAGGGTCGGGGAGCTGTTTTTT. Translation gives CASSPGLRVGELFF.

In this sample, this clonotype turned up a few times. V usage is TRBV28 and J usage is TRBJ1-2; 9 bases align to TRBD1. The CDR3 contains 13 residues. The J segment lost 7 bases and the V segment lost 3 bases, leaving 3 bases of the junction unmatched. Germline lookup yields CDR1 MDHEN and CDR2 SYDVKM. CDR3 nucleotide sequence: TGTGCCAGCAGTTTGGGACAGGGTATTGGCTACACCTTC. It encodes CASSLGQGIGYTF.

This clonotype was seen at least ten times. The V and J genes are TRBV7-2 and TRBJ1-5; no reliable D call. The V gene's germline CDR1 is SGHTA and CDR2 FQGNSA. V dropped 5 bases and J dropped 6 bases, with 17 bases sitting between them. CDR3 length: 15 residues. For the CDR3, the DNA is TGTGCCAGCAGCCCAAGACGGGGAAGTGGTCAGCCCCAGCATTTT. Amino acid sequence: CASSPRRGSGQPQHF. Based on the CDR3 plus reference TRBV7-2 and TRBJ1-5, the full variable domain is GAGVSQSPSNKVTEKGKDVELRCDPISGHTALYWYRQSLGQGLEFLIYFQGNSAPDKSGLPSDRFSAERTGGSVSTLTIQRTQQEDSAVYLCASSPRRGSGQPQHFGDGTRLSIL.